The clone carrying this TCR beta chain came up a few times. Antigen unknown. A read error may produce the germline difference seen at one junction end. The record originates from a study of breast tumors, draining lymph nodes, adjacent tissues. TCRdb processed the multiplex PCR reads anew with MiXCR; each CDR3 protein has one entry. In the table there are some 200,000 distinct CDR3 sequences, around 29% of which are singletons. Study-level points and caveats: Tumor and nontumor repertoires were significantly more similar in luminal-like than in basal-like breast cancer. Data only fit, rather than demonstrated, lymph node origin of most tumor T cells. Tumor TCR diversity was below lymph nodes but above nontumor tissue.

Axillary draining lymph nodes of breast cancer patients supplied the node samples. Sequenced input: axillary lymph node tissue. The origin of this receptor is a female donor with breast cancer. Some clones in this sample may be carry-over from other donors' samples.

The DNA of the CDR3 is TGTGCCGGCAGCTGGGGGGGCGACGAGACCCAGTACTTC. It translates to CAGSWGGDETQYF. The V and J genes are TRBV5-5 and TRBJ2-5, with D tentatively TRBD2 (7 bases). Germline V gene sequence: CDR1 SGHKS, CDR2 YYEKEE (reference sequence). The CDR3 is made up of 13 amino acids.